Below are 7 T cell receptor beta chains sequenced from a single sample in a study of cytomegalovirus exposure and HLA in healthy donors. Both 60 Vbeta primers and 13 Jbeta primers went into the PCR. Here immunoSEQ multiplex PCR was the method, and the copy in TCRdb shows in-frame clones only, minus some. The sample holds around 110,000 clones, roughly 80% seen once. Sample: PBMCs. The source of these receptors is a young man in good health and CMV-seronegative.

V gene TRBV5-4 combines with J gene TRBJ1-2; D remains ambiguous. V dropped 0 bases and J dropped 4 bases, with 13 bases sitting between them. The CDR3 extends over 15 amino acids. Germline V gene lookup returns CDR1 SGHNT and CDR2 YYREEE (reference sequence). The chain's CDR3 is CASSLVGVQLYGYTF. For the CDR3, the DNA is TGTGCCAGCAGCTTGGTGGGAGTACAGCTCTATGGCTACACCTTC.

The rearrangement uses TRBV13 and TRBJ1-2; 8 bases are a match to TRBD1. Germline V gene sequence: CDR1 PRHDT, CDR2 FYEKMQ (reference sequence). The CDR3 consists of 16 residues. After removal of 1 base from V and 4 bases from J, the junction contained 8 bases not matched to a gene. The CDR3 is CASSLAGTGGSYGYTF. CDR3 bases: TGTGCCAGCAGCTTAGCGGGGACAGGAGGCTCCTATGGCTACACCTTC.

The V call is TRBV10-3, the J call TRBJ1-3, with D unresolved. This CDR3 spans 15 amino acids. Germline CDR1 reads ENHRY; CDR2 reads SYGVKD. V lost 3 bases and J 2 bases, leaving 11 bases between the germline ends. The CDR3 sequence: CAISESARTGNTIYF. As DNA, the CDR3 is TGTGCCATCAGTGAATCCGCCAGGACTGGAAACACCATATATTTT.

J is TRBJ2-3 and V is TRBV30, with TRBD2 matching over 12 bases. CDR3 length: 16 residues. Losses at the gene ends were 2 bases for V and 2 bases for J; bases not matched to a gene: 5. Germline V lookup: CDR1 GTSNPN, CDR2 SVGIG (reference sequence). The DNA for the CDR3 is TGTGCCTGGAGTACGCCTAGCGGGGGGGCCACAGATACGCAGTATTTT. Translated, it gives CAWSTPSGGATDTQYF. The entire variable domain, with the rest obtained from reference TRBV30 and TRBJ2-3, is as follows: SQTIHQWPATLVQPVGSPLSLECTVEGTSNPNLYWYRQAAGRGLQLLFYSVGIGQISSEVPQNLSASRPQDRQFILSSKKLLLSDSGFYLCAWSTPSGGATDTQYFGPGTRLTVL.

The chain has TRBV5-5 and TRBJ1-5; D might be TRBD1 (6 bases). Looked up from germline, CDR1 is SGHKS and CDR2 is YYEKEE (reference sequence). With 4 bases removed from V and 2 bases from J, the gap between germline ends came to 10 bases. This CDR3 is 14 amino acids long. The CDR3 region is CASSAAGGNQPQHF. The CDR3 DNA sequence: TGTGCCAGCAGCGCTGCAGGGGGCAATCAGCCCCAGCATTTT.

The chain joins TRBV5-1 to TRBJ1-1; no clear D gene. Germline loops: CDR1 SGHRS, CDR2 YFSETQ. Trimming cost V 1 base and J 5 bases, with 12 bases left between them. The CDR3 is made up of 14 amino acids. CDR3 protein: CASSLRQIGTEAFF. The CDR3 DNA follows: TGCGCCAGCAGCTTGCGCCAGATCGGGACTGAAGCTTTCTTT.

The chain links TRBV2 to TRBJ2-7, with 8 bases matching TRBD1. Trimming took 6 bases from V and 3 from J; bases not matched to a gene: 7. There are 14 residues in the CDR3. Germline-derived CDR1 and CDR2 are SNHLY and FYNNEI. Written as DNA, the CDR3 is TGTGCCAGCAGAGAGGACAGGGCTCTCTACGAGCAGTACTTC. Its protein is CASREDRALYEQYF. The complete variable domain, with remaining parts taken from reference TRBV2 and TRBJ2-7, reads EPEVTQTPSHQVTQMGQEVILRCVPISNHLYFYWYRQILGQKVEFLVSFYNNEISEKSEIFDDQFSVERPDGSNFTLKIRSTKLEDSAMYFCASREDRALYEQYFGPGTRLTVT.